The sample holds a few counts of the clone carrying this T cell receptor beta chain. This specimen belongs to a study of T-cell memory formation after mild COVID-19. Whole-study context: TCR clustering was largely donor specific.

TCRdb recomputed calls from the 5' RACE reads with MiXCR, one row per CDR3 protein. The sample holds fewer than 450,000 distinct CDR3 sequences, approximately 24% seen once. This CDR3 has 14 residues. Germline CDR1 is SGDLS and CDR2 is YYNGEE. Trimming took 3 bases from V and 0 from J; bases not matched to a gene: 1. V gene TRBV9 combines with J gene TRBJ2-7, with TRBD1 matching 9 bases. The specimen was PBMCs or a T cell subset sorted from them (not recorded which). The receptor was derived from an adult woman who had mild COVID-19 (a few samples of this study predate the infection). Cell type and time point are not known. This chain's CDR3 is CASSATGGSYEQYF. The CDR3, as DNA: TGTGCCAGCAGCGCGACAGGGGGCTCCTACGAGCAGTACTTC.